The clone carrying this T cell receptor (beta chain) has just a few counts. The sample comes from a study of T cells in Graves' hyperthyroidism and ophthalmopathy. CDR3 length: 18 residues. Trimming took 0 bases from V and 4 from J; bases not matched to a gene: 6. Germline values: CDR1 SGHTA, CDR2 FQGNSA. Amplification of TCR beta CDR3 regions was performed using RNA transcripts as template. HTBI primers drove first-round RT-PCR of the TCR CDR3. TCRdb itself ran the multiplex PCR reads through MiXCR, one entry per CDR3 protein. The profile shows around 280,000 distinct CDR3 sequences, 10% to 15% of them singletons.

This chain joins TRBV7-2 and TRBJ2-2, with TRBD2 identical over 12 bases. This TCR derives from a woman aged 25 to 45 with Graves' hyperthyroidism that later progressed to Graves' ophthalmopathy. Specimen: blood. CDR3 DNA sequence: TGTGCCAGCAGCTTAGCGCTAGCGGGAGGGCCGGGCACCGGGGAGCTGTTTTTT. Translation: CASSLALAGGPGTGELFF. Variable domain in full (rest from reference TRBV7-2 and TRBJ2-2): GAGVSQSPSNKVTEKGKDVELRCDPISGHTALYWYRQSLGQGLEFLIYFQGNSAPDKSGLPSDRFSAERTGGSVSTLTIQRTQQEDSAVYLCASSLALAGGPGTGELFFGEGSRLTVL.